Shown below are 18 T cell receptor beta chains from a single sample sequenced in a study of T cells in tumors after PD-1 blockade. The protocol was immunoSEQ multiplex PCR, while the TCRdb copy is restricted to in-frame clones and leaves out a portion. The sample comprises 7,500 to 9,000 clones, less than 80% of which are singletons, and approximately 4.5% rests with the top ten. The sequencing used tumor tissue, collected after anti-PD-1 treatment. These TCRs come from a human donor with basal cell carcinoma.

The J gene is TRBJ2-2, the V gene TRBV7-9; the match to TRBD2 covers 9 bases. The CDR3 extends over 15 amino acids. Germline assignment: CDR1 SEHNR and CDR2 FQNEAQ (reference sequence). Trimming at V came to 3 bases and at J to 4 bases, leaving 3 bases not matched to a gene. The CDR3 sequence: CASSFSGGGTGELFF. The CDR3 nucleotides are TGTGCCAGCAGCTTTAGCGGGGGAGGCACCGGGGAGCTGTTTTTT. The variable domain in full, completed from reference TRBV7-9 and TRBJ2-2, reads DTGVSQNPRHKITKRGQNVTFRCDPISEHNRLYWYRQTLGQGPEFLTYFQNEAQLEKSRLLSDRFSAERPKGSFSTLEIQRTEQGDSAMYLCASSFSGGGTGELFFGEGSRLTVL.

The genes are TRBV19 and TRBJ2-5, with D possibly being TRBD2 (5 bases). Germline lookup yields CDR1 LNHDA and CDR2 SQIVND (reference sequence). The CDR3 contains 15 residues. Trimming shortened V by 1 base and J by 1 base, and 10 bases separated the two germline ends. The CDR3 nucleotides read TGTGCCAGTAGTATAGTAAAGGGAGTCCAAGAGACCCAGTACTTC. Its translation is CASSIVKGVQETQYF.

V gene TRBV10-2 combines with J gene TRBJ2-1; D possibly matches TRBD1 or TRBD2 (5 bases each). V dropped 6 bases and J dropped 2 bases, with 11 bases sitting between them. The germline V gene has CDR1 WSHSY and CDR2 SAAADI. The CDR3 is 14 residues long. CDR3 nucleotides: TGCGCCAGCAGCCGGGGACCAACCTACAATGAGCAGTTCTTC. As protein: CASSRGPTYNEQFF.

This sequence joins TRBV7-3 and TRBJ2-3; D call uncertain. The germline V gene encodes CDR1 SGHTA and CDR2 FQGTGA. This CDR3 comprises 12 residues. Trimming shortened V by 3 bases and J by 4 bases, and 5 bases separated the two germline ends. This chain's CDR3 is CASSFDADTQYF. Here the CDR3 DNA reads TGTGCCAGCAGCTTTGACGCAGATACGCAGTATTTT.

The V gene is TRBV6-6, the J gene TRBJ1-5; D gene unclear. The CDR3 has 15 residues. Germline V gene lookup returns CDR1 MNHNY and CDR2 SVGAGI (reference sequence). Trimming cost V 0 bases and J 3 bases, with 9 bases left between them. As DNA, the CDR3 is TGTGCCAGCAGTTACTCGAACCGGGACAATCAGCCCCAGCATTTT. Protein sequence: CASSYSNRDNQPQHF.

Only a few counts were recorded for this clone. The gene calls are TRBV30 and TRBJ2-3; tentatively, D is TRBD1 (6 bases). CDR3 size: 15 residues. Trimming left V 3 bases short and J 0 bases short, with 13 bases between. From germline, CDR1 is GTSNPN and CDR2 SVGIG (reference sequence). DNA of the CDR3: TGTGCCTGGAGCGAGGGACAAACTAGCACAGATACGCAGTATTTT. Translation gives CAWSEGQTSTDTQYF.

The V call is TRBV7-8, the J call TRBJ1-1; no reliable D call. The CDR3 runs 13 residues. Germline CDR1 SGHVS, CDR2 FQNEAQ. The V and J ends lost 4 bases and 1 base respectively, with 7 bases between them. CDR3 DNA sequence: TGTGCCAGCAGCTCACCGGGGAACACTGAAGCTTTCTTT. This gives the protein CASSSPGNTEAFF.

The rearrangement links TRBV5-8 to TRBJ2-1; 8 bases agree with TRBD1. Unmatched junction bases numbered 5, after V lost 3 bases and J lost 0 bases. From germline, CDR1 is SGHTS and CDR2 YDEGEE. The CDR3 spans 16 residues. The CDR3 bases are TGTGCCAGCAGCTCCGGGACAGGCAGCTCCTACAATGAGCAGTTCTTC. It encodes CASSSGTGSSYNEQFF.

The rearrangement uses TRBV6-5 and TRBJ2-1; D is uncertain. This CDR3 contains 11 residues. CDR1 MNHEY and CDR2 SVGAGI come from the germline V gene. Between the trimmed V and J ends, which lost 7 bases and 11 bases, there was a span of 12 bases. CDR3 in DNA: TGTGCCAGCACGGACGGTGCCAAGCAGTTCTTC. It encodes CASTDGAKQFF.

The chain joins TRBV20-1 to TRBJ2-7; D gene ambiguous. This CDR3 is 11 amino acids long. Trimming shortened V by 0 bases and J by 10 bases, and 10 bases separated the two germline ends. Per germline, CDR1 DFQATT and CDR2 SNEGSKA (reference sequence). The CDR3 sequence: CSAREDRVQYF. CDR3 bases: TGCAGTGCTAGAGAGGACCGGGTTCAGTACTTC.

The V gene is TRBV10-3, the J gene TRBJ2-3; tentative D call: TRBD1 (5 bases). The V end lost 7 bases, the J end lost 1 base, and 9 bases lay between the germline ends. The CDR3 runs to 13 residues. Germline V gene lookup returns CDR1 ENHRY and CDR2 SYGVKD. In DNA form, the CDR3 reads TGTGCCATCAAGGTGACAGGCACAGATACGCAGTATTTT. Its protein product is CAIKVTGTDTQYF.

The chain uses TRBV10-3 and TRBJ2-5, with no clear D. V shed 0 bases and J shed 6 bases, with 2 bases lying between them. The CDR3 runs 11 residues. The germline gives CDR1 ENHRY, CDR2 SYGVKD. For the CDR3, the DNA is TGTGCCATCAGTGAGTCGAAGACCCAGTACTTC. This gives the protein CAISESKTQYF.

CDR3 region: CAWATGRSGNTIYF. In DNA form, the CDR3 reads TGTGCCTGGGCTACAGGACGCTCTGGAAACACCATATATTTT. This chain joins TRBV30 and TRBJ1-3; perhaps TRBD1 as D (5 bases). V lost 5 bases and J lost 0, with 11 bases in between. CDR3 length equals 14 residues. CDR1 GTSNPN and CDR2 SVGIG come from the germline V gene (reference sequence). The full variable domain, rest sourced from reference TRBV30 and TRBJ1-3, is SQTIHQWPATLVQPVGSPLSLECTVEGTSNPNLYWYRQAAGRGLQLLFYSVGIGQISSEVPQNLSASRPQDRQFILSSKKLLLSDSGFYLCAWATGRSGNTIYFGEGSWLTVV.

The chain carries TRBV7-8 and TRBJ2-5; either TRBD1 or TRBD2 may fit D (6 bases each). From germline, CDR1 is SGHVS and CDR2 FQNEAQ. With 0 bases removed from V and 5 bases from J, the gap between germline ends came to 10 bases. This CDR3 has 14 amino acids. CDR3 protein: CASSLARGRETQYF. The CDR3 DNA reads as TGTGCCAGCAGCTTAGCCCGGGGGCGGGAGACCCAGTACTTC.

This clone was recorded a few times. The gene calls are TRBV7-9 and TRBJ2-3; 9 nucleotides match TRBD1. This CDR3 has 16 residues. V shed 8 bases, J shed 4 bases, and the junction held 13 bases outside the gene matches. Germline assignment: CDR1 SEHNR and CDR2 FQNEAQ (reference sequence). The CDR3 loop is CASASGTGKGADTQYF. The CDR3 nucleotides are TGTGCCAGCGCCTCCGGGACAGGGAAGGGGGCAGATACGCAGTATTTT.

The chain links TRBV12-3 or TRBV12-4 to TRBJ2-5; no firm D call. The CDR3 has 13 residues. V was shortened by 0 bases and J by 8 bases, with 10 bases between the two germline ends. CDR3 amino acids: CASSLALRGTQYF. The CDR3 DNA is TGTGCCAGCAGTTTAGCGCTCCGCGGAACCCAGTACTTC.

The chain links TRBV6-5 to TRBJ1-2; D call uncertain. The V gene lost 6 bases and the J gene lost 8 bases, with 19 bases spanning the gap. The CDR3 consists of 14 residues. Germline-derived CDR1 and CDR2 are MNHEY and SVGAGI. As DNA, the CDR3 is TGTGCCAGCAGGGCCAAGGCTATTAGTGAAGGCTACACCTTC. It encodes CASRAKAISEGYTF.

The V gene is TRBV7-9, the J gene TRBJ2-5, with TRBD1 matching over 7 bases. This CDR3 is built from 17 residues. J lost 2 bases, V lost 5 bases, and 14 bases had no gene match. The germline gives CDR1 SEHNR, CDR2 FQNEAQ (reference sequence). The CDR3 bases are TGTGCCAGCAGCCGCTTACGGAGCCTGACAGGGCAAGAGACCCAGTACTTC. It specifies CASSRLRSLTGQETQYF.